The text below deals with one TCR beta chain. The sample belongs to a study of blood T cell repertoires in COVID-19. Study-level background: Sites in the United States, Italy and Spain provided acute and convalescent COVID-19 samples. PBMCs, B-cell-depleted T cells, or T cells provided the cDNA or gDNA that made up the material.

The germline gives CDR1 SEHNR, CDR2 FQNEAQ (reference sequence). This CDR3 has 17 residues. V lost 4 bases and J 1 base, leaving 19 bases between the germline ends. Some clones are missing from TCRdb's copy, which holds only in-frame ones; the method was immunoSEQ multiplex PCR. The sample consists of about 190,000 clones, approximately 88% of them appearing once. This receptor was obtained from a man in his forties or fifties with acute or convalescent COVID-19. The material sequenced was peripheral blood. The chain is built from TRBV7-9 and TRBJ1-1, with D possibly TRBD1 on 5 matching bases. CDR3 DNA sequence: TGTGCCAGCAGCTCATTAGTCCTAGGGGCTCCGAACACTGAAGCTTTCTTT. Translated, it gives CASSSLVLGAPNTEAFF.